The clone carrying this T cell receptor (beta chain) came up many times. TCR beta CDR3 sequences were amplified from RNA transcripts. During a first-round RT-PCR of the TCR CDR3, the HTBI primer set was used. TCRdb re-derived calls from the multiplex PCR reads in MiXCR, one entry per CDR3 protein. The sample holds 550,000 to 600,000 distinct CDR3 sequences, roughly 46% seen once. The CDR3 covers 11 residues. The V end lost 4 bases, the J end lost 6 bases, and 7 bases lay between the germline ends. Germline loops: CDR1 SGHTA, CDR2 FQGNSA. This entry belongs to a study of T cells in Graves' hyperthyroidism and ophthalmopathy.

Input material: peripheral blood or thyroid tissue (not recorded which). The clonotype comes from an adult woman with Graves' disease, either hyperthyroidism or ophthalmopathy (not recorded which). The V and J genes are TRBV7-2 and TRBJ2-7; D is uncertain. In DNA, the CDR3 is TGTGCCAGCAGCTCTCGACTCGAGCAGTACTTC. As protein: CASSSRLEQYF. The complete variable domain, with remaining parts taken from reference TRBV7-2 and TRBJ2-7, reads GAGVSQSPSNKVTEKGKDVELRCDPISGHTALYWYRQSLGQGLEFLIYFQGNSAPDKSGLPSDRFSAERTGGSVSTLTIQRTQQEDSAVYLCASSSRLEQYFGPGTRLTVT.